This TCR beta chain was sequenced for a study of T cells in women clearing cervical HPV infection. This CDR3 is built from 15 residues. The V and J ends lost 4 bases and 0 bases respectively, with 10 bases between them. Germline V CDR1 and CDR2: SEHNR, FQNEAQ (reference sequence). Study results and caveats: Associations may precede or follow infection; HPV-specific or memory T cells were not isolated.

As regards this clone: Its matching antigen is unknown. The read ends 3 residues before the CDR3 terminus; that terminus is restored from the germline J gene.

TCRdb's table, derived via immunoSEQ multiplex PCR, lists solely in-frame clones and lacks some. Listed are tens of thousands of clones; 6.5% to 8.5% falls within the top ten. Sequences were obtained from blood buffy coat. The chain employs TRBV7-9 and TRBJ1-3; D unclear. The sequence came from a woman aged 18 to 69 with a cervical HPV16 infection that either progressed to CIN3+ or cleared (not recorded which). The CDR3 sequence is CASSSLTSSGNTIYF. Incomplete CDR3 DNA: TGTGCCAGCAGCTCCCTCACCAGCTCTGGAAACACC.